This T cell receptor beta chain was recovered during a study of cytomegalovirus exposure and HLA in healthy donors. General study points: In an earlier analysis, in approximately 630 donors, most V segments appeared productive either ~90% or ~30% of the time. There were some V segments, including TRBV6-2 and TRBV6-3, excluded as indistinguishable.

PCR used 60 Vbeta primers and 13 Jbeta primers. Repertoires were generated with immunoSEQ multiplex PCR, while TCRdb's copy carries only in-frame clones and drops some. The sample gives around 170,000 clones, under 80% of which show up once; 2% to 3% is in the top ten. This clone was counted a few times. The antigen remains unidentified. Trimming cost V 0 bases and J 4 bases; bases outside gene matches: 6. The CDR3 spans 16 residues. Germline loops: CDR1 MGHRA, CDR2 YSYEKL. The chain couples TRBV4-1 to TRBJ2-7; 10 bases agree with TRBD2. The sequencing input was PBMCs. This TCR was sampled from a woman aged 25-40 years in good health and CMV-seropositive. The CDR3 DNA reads TGCGCCAGCAGCCAAGAGAAGCGGGGGGGGATGTACGAGCAGTACTTC. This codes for CASSQEKRGGMYEQYF.